These 28 T cell receptor beta chains were all obtained from the same sample, sequenced in a study of MAIT cells during Salmonella Paratyphi A infection. A single record per CDR3 protein comes from TCRdb applying MiXCR to the 5' RACE reads. Seen here are 450 to 700 distinct CDR3 sequences, under 30% observed once, and the top ten hold approximately 24%. Findings and limits, study-wide: Infection appeared not to change oligoclonal MAIT cell TRBV usage, which favoured TRBV20 and TRBV6.

Specified time point: after infection, following antibiotic treatment. MAIT cells were sorted by flow cytometry as Valpha7.2+ CD161+ T cells. Antigens for these TCRs are unknown. Sequenced material: MAIT cells from blood, taken at the last sampling point of the challenge study. The origin of the receptors is a person aged 18 to 70 who was deliberately infected with Salmonella Paratyphi A in a paratyphoid fever challenge study.

This clonotype was seen a few times. It is likely a read error, because the conserved phenylalanine at the end of the CDR3 is missing. The DNA is left out, because the CDR3 cannot be placed on it with certainty; the CDR3 is given as TCRdb lists it. V usage is TRBV6-4 and J usage is TRBJ2-1; TRBD2 is taken as the D call from the table, unchecked against the DNA. Germline V gives CDR1 MRHNA, CDR2 SNTAGT. The CDR3 is made up of 15 amino acids, end residues included. CDR3 sequence reads: CASSGLAGEGKEQCG.

This clonotype is hyperexpanded by share. The chain has TRBV6-4 and TRBJ2-1, with 12 bases identical to TRBD2. The CDR3 loop spans 15 amino acids. Germline-derived CDR1 and CDR2 are MRHNA and SNTAGT. Unmatched junction bases numbered 5, after V lost 4 bases and J lost 7 bases. CDR3 DNA sequence: TGTGCCAGCAGTGGACTAGCGGGAGAGGGTAATGAGCAGTTCTTC. Translating it yields CASSGLAGEGNEQFF.

In its sample, this clonotype is medium-sized. The chain links TRBV6-1 to TRBJ1-6, with 7 bases fitting TRBD1. CDR3 length: 16 amino acids. The germline V gene has CDR1 MNHNS and CDR2 SASEGT. V was pared by 6 bases and J by 5 bases, with 10 bases of the junction left unmatched. For the CDR3, the DNA is TGTGCCAGCAGCGAGACAGGGCGGCGGGATAATTCACCCCTCCACTTT. This translates into CASSETGRRDNSPLHF.

This clonotype is large by share. The CDR3 protein is CASSPLTDSNTGELFF. CDR3 DNA: TGTGCCAGCAGTCCCCTGACAGACTCGAACACCGGGGAGCTGTTTTTT. V gene TRBV28 combines with J gene TRBJ2-2; D is perhaps TRBD1 (5 bases). Germline CDR1 and CDR2: MDHEN and SYDVKM. Between the trimmed V and J ends, which lost 5 bases and 0 bases, there was a span of 13 bases. This CDR3 has 16 residues.

This clonotype is classed as large. CDR3 amino acids: CATSDLRDTGELFF. Here the CDR3 DNA reads TGTGCCACCAGTGATTTGAGGGACACCGGGGAGCTGTTTTTT. This chain connects TRBV24-1 to TRBJ2-2; D unresolved. This CDR3 has 14 residues. Germline CDR1 reads KGHDR; CDR2 reads SFDVKD. V was pared by 0 bases and J by 3 bases, with 4 bases between.

By proportion, this clonotype is large. The chain carries TRBV6-1 and TRBJ2-7; TRBD2 might be the D (6 bases). CDR1 MNHNS and CDR2 SASEGT come from the germline V gene. Trimming pared 2 bases from V and 7 bases from J, leaving 9 bases between. The CDR3 loop spans 12 amino acids. CDR3 region: CASSEYSGEQYF. CDR3 sequence (DNA): TGTGCCAGCAGTGAATACAGCGGGGAGCAGTACTTC.

This clonotype was seen a few times. The rearrangement uses TRBV6-4 and TRBJ2-1, with 9 bases lining up with TRBD2. This CDR3 region has 15 residues. Germline loops: CDR1 MRHNA, CDR2 SNTAGT. Trimming removed 3 bases from V and 7 bases from J; junction bases left unmatched: 7. The CDR3 bases are TGTGCCAGCAGTGATGTAGCGGGAGATAATAATGAGCAGTTCTTC. It translates to CASSDVAGDNNEQFF.

This chain connects TRBV25-1 to TRBJ1-6; TRBD1 matches 7 bases. The CDR3 runs to 14 residues. Per germline, CDR1 MGHDK and CDR2 SYGVNS. Unmatched junction bases numbered 10, after V lost 8 bases and J lost 9 bases. Here the CDR3 reads CASSRQGEISPLHF. In DNA, the CDR3 is TGTGCCAGCTCAAGACAGGGTGAGATTTCACCCCTCCACTTT.

This clonotype rates as medium-sized. The chain recombines TRBV6-4 with TRBJ1-2, with 7 bases matching TRBD1. Germline loops: CDR1 MRHNA, CDR2 SNTAGT. The ends lost 3 bases at V and 6 bases at J; junction bases unmatched: 4. The CDR3 sequence is 13 residues long. The DNA of the CDR3 is TGTGCCAGCAGTGATGGACAGGCTAATGGCTACACCTTC. Its protein product is CASSDGQANGYTF.

The V gene is TRBV20-1, the J gene TRBJ1-4; a weak D match, TRBD1 (5 bases). With 5 bases removed from V and 3 bases from J, the gap between germline ends came to 13 bases. CDR1 is DFQATT, CDR2 SNEGSKA, per germline (reference sequence). The CDR3 extends over 14 amino acids. CDR3 protein: CSAETQEPNEKLFF. The DNA for the CDR3 is TGCAGTGCTGAGACACAGGAGCCTAATGAAAAACTGTTTTTT.

The rearrangement joins TRBV20-1 to TRBJ2-1; TRBD2 matches at 10 bases. The CDR3 spans 14 residues. With 2 bases clipped from V and 3 bases from J, the junction kept 1 base outside the gene matches. Germline V gene data show CDR1 as DFQATT and CDR2 as SNEGSKA (reference sequence). The CDR3 loop reads CSARLAGGYNEQFF. In DNA form, the CDR3 reads TGCAGTGCTAGATTAGCGGGAGGCTACAATGAGCAGTTCTTC.

In this sample, this clonotype is large. The chain carries TRBV28 and TRBJ2-4; weak D call: TRBD2 (6 bases). The CDR3 is 16 residues long. V was clipped by 3 bases and J by 0 bases, with 12 bases between them. CDR1 and CDR2 from the germline V gene are MDHEN and SYDVKM. The CDR3 is CASSFRGDLAKNIQYF. CDR3 coding DNA: TGTGCCAGCAGTTTTCGCGGGGACTTAGCCAAAAACATTCAGTACTTC.

V is TRBV29-1 and J is TRBJ2-5, with D possibly TRBD2 on 6 matching bases. The CDR3 has 13 residues. Trimming stripped 3 bases from V and 7 bases from J, with 15 bases between. Germline CDR1 reads SQVTM; CDR2 reads ANQGSEA. This CDR3 is CSVDPQVEGTQYF. As DNA, the CDR3 is TGCAGCGTTGATCCACAGGTGGAGGGGACCCAGTACTTC.

This clonotype is termed large. The chain has TRBV6-1 and TRBJ2-1, with 8 bases aligning to TRBD2. The CDR3 contains 15 residues. Trimming removed 2 bases from V and 4 bases from J; junction bases left unmatched: 4. The germline CDR1 and CDR2 sequences are MNHNS and SASEGT. Here the CDR3 reads CASSEPREGYNEQFF. The CDR3 DNA sequence: TGTGCCAGCAGTGAACCCCGGGAGGGGTACAATGAGCAGTTCTTC.

This clonotype was seen only a few times. The chain has TRBV6-1 and TRBJ2-2; D not resolved. The germline V and J ends were trimmed by 1 base and 4 bases, with 7 bases remaining between them. Germline assignment: CDR1 MNHNS and CDR2 SASEGT. The length of the CDR3 is 14 residues. CDR3 coding DNA: TGTGCCAGCAGTGAAGGGGTTGCCACCGGGGAGCTGTTTTTT. Protein product: CASSEGVATGELFF.

This clonotype has more than one count but fewer than ten. This chain connects TRBV6-1 to TRBJ2-6, with 8 positions matching TRBD1. This CDR3 region has 17 residues. Looked up from germline, CDR1 is MNHNS and CDR2 is SASEGT. The trim removed 4 bases at V and 0 bases at J, leaving 5 bases unmatched. CDR3 bases: TGTGCCAGCAGTGGGGTACAGGGGGACTCTGGGGCCAACGTCCTGACTTTC. Its protein is CASSGVQGDSGANVLTF.

Worth noting for this clonotype: The CDR3 does not end in the conserved phenylalanine or tryptophan, so this is likely a read error. The DNA is left out, because the CDR3 cannot be placed on it with certainty; the CDR3 is given as TCRdb lists it. The CDR3 loop is CSARGRVDTEACG. V usage is TRBV20-1 and J usage is TRBJ1-1. The CDR3 region is 13 residues in length, termini included. Germline V gives CDR1 DFQATT, CDR2 SNEGSKA (reference sequence).

This clonotype was detected only once. V is TRBV27 and J is TRBJ2-7; the D call may be TRBD1 or TRBD2 (5 bases each). V dropped 2 bases and J dropped 2 bases, with 7 bases sitting between them. The CDR3 runs to 13 residues. The germline V gene encodes CDR1 MNHEY and CDR2 SMNVEV (reference sequence). This CDR3 reads CASSLVGAYEQYF. The DNA of the CDR3 is TGTGCCAGCAGTTTAGTGGGGGCCTACGAGCAGTACTTC.

V gene TRBV18 combines with J gene TRBJ2-5; 7 bases are shared with TRBD2. The CDR3 has 16 residues. After removal of 3 bases from V and 1 base from J, the junction contained 8 bases not matched to a gene. Germline V gene lookup returns CDR1 KGHSH and CDR2 LQKENI. CDR3 DNA: TGTGCCAGCTCACCCGGGAGGCTAGCGCTCCAAGAGACCCAGTACTTC. It translates to CASSPGRLALQETQYF.

CDR3 DNA: TGCGCCAGCAGCTTAAATGGACGGCATTCACCCCTCCACTTT. Amino acid sequence: CASSLNGRHSPLHF. The V and J genes are TRBV5-1 and TRBJ1-6; D is unresolved. Germline CDR1 reads SGHRS; CDR2 reads YFSETQ. Trimming shortened V by 2 bases and J by 8 bases, and 11 bases separated the two germline ends. There are 14 residues in the CDR3.

As to this clonotype: Being one base from a much bigger clone, this may be a read error. The limits of the CDR3 on the DNA are not certain, so only TCRdb's listed CDR3 is given. V usage is TRBV20-1 and J usage is TRBJ1-1. The CDR3 spans 14 amino acids, including both terminal residues. CDR1 DFQATT and CDR2 SNEGSKA come from the germline V gene (reference sequence). The CDR3 is CSARVGEGITEAVF.

This clonotype is judged medium-sized. V usage is TRBV6-4 and J usage is TRBJ2-1; D tentatively fits TRBD1 or TRBD2 (5 bases each). Looked up from germline, CDR1 is MRHNA and CDR2 is SNTAGT. The ends were cut back, 6 bases at V and 4 bases at J, with 10 bases in the middle. This CDR3 is built from 13 residues. CDR3 in DNA: TGTGCCAGCAGCGGGACGGAATACAATGAGCAGTTCTTC. Protein product: CASSGTEYNEQFF.

This chain connects TRBV19 to TRBJ2-6; the D gene is possibly TRBD1 (6 bases). The CDR3 consists of 15 residues. Trimming removed 9 bases at V and 4 bases at J, with 16 bases between. Germline CDR1 is LNHDA and CDR2 is SQIVND (reference sequence). CDR3: CASVQGVVGANVLTF. The CDR3 DNA reads TGTGCCAGCGTACAGGGAGTGGTGGGGGCCAACGTCCTGACTTTC.

There are a few counts of this clonotype. Germline is not matched at one junction end, which may reflect a read error. This CDR3 reads CASSLGPEGGLASNF. The CDR3 DNA reads as TGTGCCAGCAGCTTAGGCCCAGAGGGGGGACTAGCATCGAATTTT. The rearrangement links TRBV7-8 to TRBJ2-3; 9 bases line up with TRBD2. The CDR3 contains 15 residues. Germline CDR1 reads SGHVS; CDR2 reads FQNEAQ.

Sample share makes this clonotype large (0.1 to 1%). V gene TRBV4-2 combines with J gene TRBJ2-1; D is uncertain. Germline V gene sequence: CDR1 LGHNA, CDR2 YNFKEQ. V dropped 0 bases and J dropped 0 bases, with 6 bases sitting between them. This CDR3 spans 15 amino acids. The CDR3 region is CASSQEGSSYNEQFF. CDR3 coding DNA: TGTGCCAGCAGCCAAGAAGGTTCCTCCTACAATGAGCAGTTCTTC.

Sample share makes this clonotype large. This sequence joins TRBV6-1 and TRBJ2-5, with 14 bases identical to TRBD2. With 4 bases clipped from V and 4 bases from J, the junction kept 2 bases outside the gene matches. The CDR3 consists of 15 residues. Germline CDR1 MNHNS, CDR2 SASEGT. The CDR3 loop reads CASSGLAGGPETQYF. In nucleotides, the CDR3 is TGTGCCAGCAGTGGACTAGCGGGAGGGCCAGAGACCCAGTACTTC.

The chain joins TRBV6-2 or TRBV6-3 to TRBJ1-5, with D possibly being TRBD1 (5 bases). The CDR3 consists of 14 residues. CDR1 is MNHEY, CDR2 SVGEGT, per germline. V lost 5 bases and J lost 4, with 12 bases in between. In nucleotides, the CDR3 is TGTGCCAGCAGTCTAGGGACGGAGAATCAGCCCCAGCATTTT. This codes for CASSLGTENQPQHF.

This clonotype is hyperexpanded by share. This rearrangement joins TRBV24-1 to TRBJ2-2, with 7 bases fitting TRBD2. In germline, CDR1 is KGHDR, CDR2 SFDVKD. V was clipped by 0 bases and J by 3 bases; unmatched bases: 0. The CDR3 runs 15 residues. The CDR3 loop is CATSDLTSDTGELFF. The CDR3, as DNA: TGTGCCACCAGTGATTTGACTAGCGACACCGGGGAGCTGTTTTTT.